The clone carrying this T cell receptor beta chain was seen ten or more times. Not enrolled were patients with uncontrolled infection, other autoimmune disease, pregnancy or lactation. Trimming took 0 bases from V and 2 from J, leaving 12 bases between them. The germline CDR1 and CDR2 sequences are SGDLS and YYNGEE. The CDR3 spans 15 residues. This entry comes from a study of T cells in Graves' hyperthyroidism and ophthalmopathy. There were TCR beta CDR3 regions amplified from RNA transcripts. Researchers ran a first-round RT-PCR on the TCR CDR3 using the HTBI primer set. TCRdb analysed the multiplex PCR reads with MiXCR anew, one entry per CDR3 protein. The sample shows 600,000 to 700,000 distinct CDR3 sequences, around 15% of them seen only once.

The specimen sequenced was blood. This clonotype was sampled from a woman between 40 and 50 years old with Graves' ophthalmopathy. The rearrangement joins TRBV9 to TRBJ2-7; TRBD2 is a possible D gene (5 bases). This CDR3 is CASSVGESSTYEQYF. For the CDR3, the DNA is TGTGCCAGCAGCGTAGGTGAATCTAGCACCTACGAGCAGTACTTC.